Listed below are T cell receptor beta chains from one sample, sequenced in a study of blood T cells in healthy people across ages. One entry per CDR3 protein, called by TCRdb with MiXCR from the 5' RACE reads. The table has 1.5 million to 2 million distinct CDR3 sequences, about 30% seen once. The sequenced material came from blood. Receptors originate from a woman in her 30s in good health. Each CDR3 is given with its conserved first and last residue. D genes are given only for firm matches. Expanded clones get a size class; other rows say once, few or many, or leave the size out.

V gene: TRBV11-2
D gene: .
clone size: few
J gene: TRBJ1-1
CDR3 DNA: TGTGCCAGCAGCTTAGAACCACAGGATGAAGCTTTCTTT
CDR3 protein: CASSLEPQDEAFF

V gene: TRBV20-1
D gene: .
clone size: few
J gene: TRBJ1-5
CDR3 DNA: TGCAGTGCTACGCCCAGGGGCCGGGGGGATCAGCCCCAGCATTTT
CDR3 protein: CSATPRGRGDQPQHF

V gene: TRBV19
D gene: .
clone size: .
J gene: TRBJ1-1
CDR3 DNA: TGTGCCAGTAGCATGACAGGTTCATCTTTCACTGAAGCTTTCTTT
CDR3 protein: CASSMTGSSFTEAFF

V gene: TRBV27
D gene: TRBD1
clone size: few
J gene: TRBJ2-1
CDR3 DNA: TGTGCCAGCAGTTTATGGGGGACAGGGGGCGAGTTCTTC
CDR3 protein: CASSLWGTGGEFF

V gene: TRBV29-1
D gene: .
clone size: .
J gene: TRBJ2-5
CDR3 DNA: TGCAGCGTGGAAGAAATGGGACGAGGAGAGACCCAGTACTTC
CDR3 protein: CSVEEMGRGETQYF

V gene: TRBV24-1
D gene: TRBD2
clone size: few
J gene: TRBJ2-5
CDR3 DNA: TGTGCCACCAGTGAGGGACTAGCGGGGGCCCAAGAGACCCAGTACTTC
CDR3 protein: CATSEGLAGAQETQYF

V gene: TRBV28
D gene: .
clone size: many
J gene: TRBJ2-3
CDR3 DNA: TGTGCCAGCGGAGATACGCAGTATTTT
CDR3 protein: CASGDTQYF

V gene: TRBV7-9
D gene: .
clone size: .
J gene: TRBJ1-1
CDR3 DNA: TGTGCCAGCAGCCCACAGGGCTCGGAGGGTGAAGCTTTCTTT
CDR3 protein: CASSPQGSEGEAFF

V gene: TRBV12-3/TRBV12-4
D gene: TRBD1
clone size: .
J gene: TRBJ2-3
CDR3 DNA: TGTGCCAGCAGTAGGGCAGGGGGCGTAGATACGCAGTATTTT
CDR3 protein: CASSRAGGVDTQYF

V gene: TRBV12-3/TRBV12-4
D gene: .
clone size: .
J gene: TRBJ2-7
CDR3 DNA: TGTGCCAGCAGTTTTGGTCCTGGACACCGCTACGAGCAGTACTTC
CDR3 protein: CASSFGPGHRYEQYF

V gene: TRBV5-4
D gene: TRBD2
clone size: .
J gene: TRBJ2-2
CDR3 DNA: TGTGCCAGCAAGGCCCTCTTCGGGACTAGCGGAGGCCCCACGGGGACCGGGGAGCTGTTTTTT
CDR3 protein: CASKALFGTSGGPTGTGELFF

V gene: TRBV20-1
D gene: TRBD1
clone size: .
J gene: TRBJ2-3
CDR3 DNA: TGCAGTGCTACCTCAGGGGGCCAAGATACGCAGTATTTT
CDR3 protein: CSATSGGQDTQYF

V gene: TRBV7-9
D gene: .
clone size: few
J gene: TRBJ2-7
CDR3 DNA: TGTACCAGCAGTCAAAGCGACGAGCAGTACTTC
CDR3 protein: CTSSQSDEQYF

V gene: TRBV29-1
D gene: .
clone size: .
J gene: TRBJ2-1
CDR3 DNA: TGCAGCGTTGGGGGGTTTCGGGGCTCCTACAATGAGCAGTTCTTC
CDR3 protein: CSVGGFRGSYNEQFF

V gene: TRBV20-1
D gene: TRBD1
clone size: few
J gene: TRBJ2-7
CDR3 DNA: TGCAGTGCTAGAGATAGGGACAGGGGCACCTACGAGCAGTACTTC
CDR3 protein: CSARDRDRGTYEQYF

V gene: TRBV7-2
D gene: .
clone size: few
J gene: TRBJ1-5
CDR3 DNA: TGTGCCAGCAGCTTGGGACGGGGGATCCAACAGCCCCAGCATTTT
CDR3 protein: CASSLGRGIQQPQHF

V gene: TRBV7-2
D gene: .
clone size: few
J gene: TRBJ1-5
CDR3 DNA: TGTGCCAGCAGCTGGTACGCCAATCAGCCCCAGCATTTT
CDR3 protein: CASSWYANQPQHF

V gene: TRBV18
D gene: .
clone size: .
J gene: TRBJ1-5
CDR3 DNA: TGTGCCAGCCAGATGGCCGGGGCCCCTAATCAGCCCCAGCATTTT
CDR3 protein: CASQMAGAPNQPQHF

V gene: TRBV5-6
D gene: .
clone size: .
J gene: TRBJ2-3
CDR3 DNA: TGTGCCAGCTGTTCGGTGGGGGTCGGCACAGATACGCAGTATTTT
CDR3 protein: CASCSVGVGTDTQYF

V gene: TRBV20-1
D gene: TRBD1
clone size: .
J gene: TRBJ2-3
CDR3 DNA: TGCAGTGCTAGGACAGGGAGCACAGATACGCAGTATTTT
CDR3 protein: CSARTGSTDTQYF

V gene: TRBV5-5
D gene: TRBD1
clone size: many
J gene: TRBJ2-4
CDR3 DNA: TGTGCCAGCAGCCTCGGACAGGGACTAGCCAAAAACATTCAGTACTTC
CDR3 protein: CASSLGQGLAKNIQYF

V gene: TRBV7-9
D gene: TRBD1
clone size: .
J gene: TRBJ2-2
CDR3 DNA: TGTGCCAGCAGCACAGGGGTCATAGCGACCGGGGAGCTGTTTTTT
CDR3 protein: CASSTGVIATGELFF

V gene: TRBV5-1
D gene: TRBD2
clone size: few
J gene: TRBJ2-7
CDR3 DNA: TGCGCCAGCAGCTTGGCACTAGCGGGGTTGGTGAACGAGCAGTACTTC
CDR3 protein: CASSLALAGLVNEQYF

V gene: TRBV27
D gene: .
clone size: many
J gene: TRBJ2-6
CDR3 DNA: TGTGCCAGCAGTCCCCTGAGGACCAACGTCCTGACTTTC
CDR3 protein: CASSPLRTNVLTF

V gene: TRBV7-2
D gene: TRBD2
clone size: .
J gene: TRBJ2-3
CDR3 DNA: TGTGCCAGCAGCCCGACTAGCGGGGGACATGATACGCTGTATTTT
CDR3 protein: CASSPTSGGHDTLYF

V gene: TRBV11-2
D gene: .
clone size: few
J gene: TRBJ2-5
CDR3 DNA: TGTGCCAGCACCATCCTACCGGAGACCCAGTACTTC
CDR3 protein: CASTILPETQYF

V gene: TRBV25-1
D gene: TRBD1
clone size: .
J gene: TRBJ1-1
CDR3 DNA: TGTGCCAGCAGTTTTAGAGGACAGGGTAACACTGAAGCTTTCTTT
CDR3 protein: CASSFRGQGNTEAFF

V gene: TRBV9
D gene: TRBD1
clone size: .
J gene: TRBJ1-2
CDR3 DNA: TGTGCCAGCACCGGACAGGGGAGAGGGTATGGCTACACCTTC
CDR3 protein: CASTGQGRGYGYTF

V gene: TRBV10-3
D gene: TRBD1
clone size: few
J gene: TRBJ2-4
CDR3 DNA: TGTGCCATCAGTGACTACGGGACAGGGGGAAGCATTCAGTACTTC
CDR3 protein: CAISDYGTGGSIQYF

V gene: TRBV29-1
D gene: TRBD1
clone size: .
J gene: TRBJ2-2
CDR3 DNA: TGCAGCGTTGAGACAGGGGCCACCGGGGAGCTGTTTTTT
CDR3 protein: CSVETGATGELFF

V gene: TRBV27
D gene: .
clone size: .
J gene: TRBJ1-2
CDR3 DNA: TGTGCCAGCAGTTCTTACTCCGACGGCTACACCTTC
CDR3 protein: CASSSYSDGYTF

V gene: TRBV19
D gene: .
clone size: .
J gene: TRBJ1-5
CDR3 DNA: TGTGCCAGTAGTATAGGGCGAACAGGGAATCAGCCCCAGCATTTT
CDR3 protein: CASSIGRTGNQPQHF

V gene: TRBV11-2
D gene: .
clone size: .
J gene: TRBJ2-3
CDR3 DNA: TGTGCCAGCAGCTCCAGTCAGGGAGTGGGCACAGATACGCAGTATTTT
CDR3 protein: CASSSSQGVGTDTQYF

V gene: TRBV9
D gene: .
clone size: many
J gene: TRBJ1-2
CDR3 DNA: TGTGCCAGCAGCGTAGGTGTCGGATCCTATGGCTACACCTTC
CDR3 protein: CASSVGVGSYGYTF

V gene: TRBV27
D gene: .
clone size: few
J gene: TRBJ2-1
CDR3 DNA: TGTGCCAGCACGGCGTCCAGCTCCTACAATGAGCAGTTCTTC
CDR3 protein: CASTASSSYNEQFF

V gene: TRBV20-1
D gene: .
clone size: few
J gene: TRBJ1-4
CDR3 DNA: TGCAGTGCTAGAAGGCCTAATGAAAAACTGTTTTTT
CDR3 protein: CSARRPNEKLFF

V gene: TRBV20-1
D gene: .
clone size: few
J gene: TRBJ1-1
CDR3 DNA: TGCAGTGCTAGAGGATGGAGAACCGAGAACACTGAAGCTTTCTTT
CDR3 protein: CSARGWRTENTEAFF

V gene: TRBV4-1
D gene: .
clone size: few
J gene: TRBJ1-2
CDR3 DNA: TGCGCCAGCAGCCGAGGGACGGAGATGAAGGGCTACACCTTC
CDR3 protein: CASSRGTEMKGYTF

V gene: TRBV2
D gene: TRBD2
clone size: .
J gene: TRBJ2-7
CDR3 DNA: TGTGCCAGCGAGACTCTTCAGGGACTAGCGGGAGGGGCCGAGCAGTACTTC
CDR3 protein: CASETLQGLAGGAEQYF

V gene: TRBV20-1
D gene: TRBD2
clone size: many
J gene: TRBJ2-4
CDR3 DNA: TGCAGTGCTAGAGATCCGGGACTAGCGGTCAAAAACATTCAGTACTTC
CDR3 protein: CSARDPGLAVKNIQYF

V gene: TRBV12-3/TRBV12-4
D gene: .
clone size: few
J gene: TRBJ2-7
CDR3 DNA: TGTGCCAGCAGCTTCCGCGGGGTAACCTACGAGCAGTACTTC
CDR3 protein: CASSFRGVTYEQYF